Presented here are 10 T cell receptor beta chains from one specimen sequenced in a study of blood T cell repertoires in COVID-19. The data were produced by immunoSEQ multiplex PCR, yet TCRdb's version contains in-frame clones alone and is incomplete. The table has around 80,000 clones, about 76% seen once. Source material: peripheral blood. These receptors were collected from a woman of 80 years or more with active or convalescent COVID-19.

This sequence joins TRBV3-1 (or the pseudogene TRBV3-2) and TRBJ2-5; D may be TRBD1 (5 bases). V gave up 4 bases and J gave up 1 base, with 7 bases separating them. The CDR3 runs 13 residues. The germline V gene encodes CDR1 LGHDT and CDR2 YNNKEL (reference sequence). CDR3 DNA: TGTGCCAGCAGCCTTAGGGGCCAAGAGACCCAGTACTTC. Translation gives CASSLRGQETQYF.

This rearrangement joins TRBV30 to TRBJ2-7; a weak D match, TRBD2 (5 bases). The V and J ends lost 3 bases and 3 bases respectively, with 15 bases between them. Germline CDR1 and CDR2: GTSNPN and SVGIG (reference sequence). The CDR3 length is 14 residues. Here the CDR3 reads CAWRRGPQYYEQYF. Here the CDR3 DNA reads TGTGCCTGGAGACGAGGGCCCCAATACTACGAGCAGTACTTC.

CDR3: CASSSLGQSGNQPQHF. CDR3 coding DNA: TGTGCCAGCAGCTCTCTGGGACAATCAGGCAATCAGCCCCAGCATTTT. V is TRBV27 and J is TRBJ1-5; maybe TRBD1 (6 bases). Germline V gene lookup returns CDR1 MNHEY and CDR2 SMNVEV (reference sequence). The CDR3 contains 16 residues. V shed 6 bases and J shed 2 bases, with 17 bases lying between them.

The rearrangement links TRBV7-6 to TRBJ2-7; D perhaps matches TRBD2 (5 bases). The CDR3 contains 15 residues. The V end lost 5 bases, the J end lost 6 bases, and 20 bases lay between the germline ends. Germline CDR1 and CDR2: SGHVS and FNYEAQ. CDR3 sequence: CASSPAAGKSGEQYF. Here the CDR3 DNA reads TGTGCCAGCAGCCCAGCGGCCGGGAAATCCGGCGAGCAGTACTTC.

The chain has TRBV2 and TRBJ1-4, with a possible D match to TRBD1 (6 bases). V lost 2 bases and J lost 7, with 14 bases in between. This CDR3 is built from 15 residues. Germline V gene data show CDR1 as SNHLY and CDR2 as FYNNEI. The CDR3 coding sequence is TGTGCCAGCAGTGAATCTAAAGGGACAACTGAAAAACTGTTTTTT. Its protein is CASSESKGTTEKLFF.

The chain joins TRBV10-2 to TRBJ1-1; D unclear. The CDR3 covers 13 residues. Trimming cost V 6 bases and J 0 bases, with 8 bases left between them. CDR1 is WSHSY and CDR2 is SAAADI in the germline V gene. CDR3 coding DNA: TGCGCCAGCAGGACTTCCATGAACACTGAAGCTTTCTTT. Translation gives CASRTSMNTEAFF.

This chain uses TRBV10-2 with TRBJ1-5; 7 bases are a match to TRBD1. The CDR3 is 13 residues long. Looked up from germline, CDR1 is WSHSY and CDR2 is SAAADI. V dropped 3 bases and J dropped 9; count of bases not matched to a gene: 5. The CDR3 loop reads CASSETGVGPQHF. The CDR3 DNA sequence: TGCGCCAGCAGTGAAACAGGGGTTGGGCCCCAGCATTTT.

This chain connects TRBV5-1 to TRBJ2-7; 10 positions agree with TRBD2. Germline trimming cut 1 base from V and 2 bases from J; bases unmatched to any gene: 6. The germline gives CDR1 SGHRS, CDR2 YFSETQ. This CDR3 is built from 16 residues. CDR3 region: CASSLSLAGVAYEQYF. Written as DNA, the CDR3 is TGCGCCAGCAGCTTGTCTCTAGCGGGGGTGGCCTACGAGCAGTACTTC.

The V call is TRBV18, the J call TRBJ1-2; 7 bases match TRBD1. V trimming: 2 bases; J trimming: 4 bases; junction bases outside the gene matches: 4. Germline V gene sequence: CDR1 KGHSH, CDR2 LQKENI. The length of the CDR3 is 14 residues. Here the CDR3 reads CASSPNRDSYGYTF. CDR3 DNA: TGTGCCAGCTCACCAAACCGGGACAGCTATGGCTACACCTTC.

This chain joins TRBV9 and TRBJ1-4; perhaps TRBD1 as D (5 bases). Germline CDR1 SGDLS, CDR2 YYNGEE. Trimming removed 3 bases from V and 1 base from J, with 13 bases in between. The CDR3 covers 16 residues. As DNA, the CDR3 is TGTGCCAGCAGCGCTCGGGGGACGAGAACTAATGAAAAACTGTTTTTT. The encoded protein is CASSARGTRTNEKLFF.